This TCR beta chain was obtained from a study of CD8+ T cells in alopecia areata. General study results and limits: Affected scalp, especially in alopecia totalis/universalis, had a higher clonality than normal scalp did.

As for treatment: oral pan-JAK inhibitor, 5-10 mg twice daily. Lesional scalp tissue (obtained by punch biopsy) and peripheral blood were collected from alopecia areata patients. Remarks on this clone: The antigen remains unidentified.

The V end lost 6 bases, the J end lost 4 bases, and 13 bases lay between the germline ends. Germline CDR1 and CDR2: MGHDK and SYGVNS. The CDR3 is 14 amino acids. TCR sequencing used cDNA made by reverse transcription of extracted RNA. Using immunoSEQ multiplex PCR, the repertoire was profiled, and TCRdb retains in-frame clones only, with some absent. Of roughly 190,000 clones in the sample, roughly 60% are singletons; the top ten hold approximately 1%. J is TRBJ1-5 and V is TRBV25-1, with D maybe TRBD1 (5 bases). The sequence came from a human donor with alopecia areata. Specimen: CD4+ T cells sorted from blood, collected at week 24, from a patient treated with tofacitinib. As DNA, the CDR3 is TGTGCCAGCAGCCCCGGGGGAGGAAATCAGCCCCAGCATTTT. This sequence encodes CASSPGGGNQPQHF.